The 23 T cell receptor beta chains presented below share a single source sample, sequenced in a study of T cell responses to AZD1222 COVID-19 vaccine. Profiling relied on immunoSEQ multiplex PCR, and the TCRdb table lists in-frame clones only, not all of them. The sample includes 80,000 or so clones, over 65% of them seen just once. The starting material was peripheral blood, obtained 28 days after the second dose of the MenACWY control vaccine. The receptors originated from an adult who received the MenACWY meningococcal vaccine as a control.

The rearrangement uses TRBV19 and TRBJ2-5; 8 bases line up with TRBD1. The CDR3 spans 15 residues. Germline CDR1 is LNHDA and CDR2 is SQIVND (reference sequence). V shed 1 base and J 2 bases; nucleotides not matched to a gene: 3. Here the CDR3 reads CASSIGTGTQETQYF. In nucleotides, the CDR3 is TGTGCCAGTAGTATAGGGACAGGGACACAAGAGACCCAGTACTTC.

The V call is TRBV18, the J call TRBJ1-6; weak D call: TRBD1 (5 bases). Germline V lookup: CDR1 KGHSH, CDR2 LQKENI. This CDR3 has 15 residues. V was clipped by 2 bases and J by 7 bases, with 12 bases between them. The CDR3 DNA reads TGTGCCAGCTCACCAGGGGCAGGTCTAAATTCACCCCTCCACTTT. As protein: CASSPGAGLNSPLHF.

CDR3 sequence: CASSQVTGQSEQYF. The CDR3 DNA reads TGCGCCAGCAGCCAAGTGACCGGGCAGAGCGAGCAGTACTTC. V usage is TRBV4-1 and J usage is TRBJ2-7; D gene ambiguous. V lost 1 base and J lost 6, with 13 bases in between. Germline-derived CDR1 and CDR2 are MGHRA and YSYEKL. The CDR3 runs to 14 residues.

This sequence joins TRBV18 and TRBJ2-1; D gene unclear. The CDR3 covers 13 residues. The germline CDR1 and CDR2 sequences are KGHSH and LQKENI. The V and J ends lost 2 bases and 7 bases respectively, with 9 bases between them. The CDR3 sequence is CASSPAVANEQFF. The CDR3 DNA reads TGTGCCAGCTCACCAGCAGTCGCAAATGAGCAGTTCTTC. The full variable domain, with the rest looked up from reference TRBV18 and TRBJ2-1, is NAGVMQNPRHLVRRRGQEARLRCSPMKGHSHVYWYRQLPEEGLKFMVYLQKENIIDESGMPKERFSAEFPKEGPSILRIQQVVRGDSAAYFCASSPAVANEQFFGPGTRLTVL.

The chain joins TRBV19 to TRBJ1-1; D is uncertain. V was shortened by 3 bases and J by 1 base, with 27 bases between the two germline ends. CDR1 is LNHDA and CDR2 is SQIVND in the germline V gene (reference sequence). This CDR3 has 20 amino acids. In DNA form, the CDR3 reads TGTGCCAGTAGTATGGATTTAAACTTAAAGGGCGAGCCGCAGAACACTGAAGCTTTCTTT. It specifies CASSMDLNLKGEPQNTEAFF.

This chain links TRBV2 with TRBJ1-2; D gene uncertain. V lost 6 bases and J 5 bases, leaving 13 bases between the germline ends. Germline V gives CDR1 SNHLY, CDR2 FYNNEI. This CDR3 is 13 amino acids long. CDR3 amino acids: CASRAGDFYGYTF. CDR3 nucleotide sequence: TGTGCCAGCAGAGCAGGAGACTTTTATGGCTACACCTTC.

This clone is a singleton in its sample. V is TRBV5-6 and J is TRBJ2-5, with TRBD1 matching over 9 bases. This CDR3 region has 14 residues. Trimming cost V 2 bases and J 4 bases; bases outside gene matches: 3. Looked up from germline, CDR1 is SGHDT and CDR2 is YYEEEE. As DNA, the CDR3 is TGTGCCAGCAGCTTTCGGACAGGGGCAGAGACCCAGTACTTC. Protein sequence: CASSFRTGAETQYF.

The CDR3 nucleotides read TGTGCCACGGGGGCAGGGGACACTGAAGCTTTCTTT. Translation: CATGAGDTEAFF. V and J are TRBV19 and TRBJ1-1; D perhaps matches TRBD1 (6 bases). Germline values: CDR1 LNHDA, CDR2 SQIVND (reference sequence). Trimming shortened V by 10 bases and J by 3 bases, and 12 bases separated the two germline ends. This CDR3 is 12 amino acids long.

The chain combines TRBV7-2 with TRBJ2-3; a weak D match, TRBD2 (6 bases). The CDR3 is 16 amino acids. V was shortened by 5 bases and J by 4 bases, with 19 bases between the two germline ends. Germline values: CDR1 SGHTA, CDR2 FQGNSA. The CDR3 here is CASSLQTGVVADTQYF. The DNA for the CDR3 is TGTGCCAGCAGCCTACAGACGGGAGTGGTTGCAGATACGCAGTATTTT.

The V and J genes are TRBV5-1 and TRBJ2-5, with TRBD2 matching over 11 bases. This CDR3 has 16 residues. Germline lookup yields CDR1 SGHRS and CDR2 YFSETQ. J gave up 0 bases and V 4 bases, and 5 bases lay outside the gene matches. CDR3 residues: CASSLRLAGYQETQYF. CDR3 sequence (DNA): TGCGCCAGCAGCCTAAGACTAGCGGGGTACCAAGAGACCCAGTACTTC.

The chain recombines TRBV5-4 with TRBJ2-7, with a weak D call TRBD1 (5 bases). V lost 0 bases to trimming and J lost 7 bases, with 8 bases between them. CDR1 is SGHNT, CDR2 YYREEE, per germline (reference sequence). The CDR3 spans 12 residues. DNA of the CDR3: TGTGCCAGCAGCTTGGAAAGGGGAGAGCAGTACTTC. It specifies CASSLERGEQYF.

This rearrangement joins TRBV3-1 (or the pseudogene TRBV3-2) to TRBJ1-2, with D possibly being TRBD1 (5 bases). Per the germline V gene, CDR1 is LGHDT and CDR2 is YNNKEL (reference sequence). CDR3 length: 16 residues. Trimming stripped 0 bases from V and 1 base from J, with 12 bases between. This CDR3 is CASSQDPNRSNYGYTF. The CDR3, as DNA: TGTGCCAGCAGCCAAGATCCCAACAGGAGTAACTATGGCTACACCTTC.

The CDR3: CASSLAGISTDTQYF. For the CDR3, the DNA is TGTGCCAGCAGCTTAGCGGGGATTAGCACAGATACGCAGTATTTT. The chain carries TRBV7-3 and TRBJ2-3; D is perhaps TRBD2 (6 bases). In germline, CDR1 is SGHTA, CDR2 FQGTGA. The CDR3 is made up of 15 amino acids. Trimming removed 2 bases from V and 0 bases from J, with 9 bases in between. The entire variable domain, with the rest obtained from reference TRBV7-3 and TRBJ2-3, is as follows: GAGVSQTPSNKVTEKGKYVELRCDPISGHTALYWYRQSLGQGPEFLIYFQGTGAADDSGLPNDRFFAVRPEGSVSTLKIQRTERGDSAVYLCASSLAGISTDTQYFGPGTRLTVL.

In DNA, the CDR3 is TGCAGCGTTGATATGCCAGCCTATAGCTCCTACAATGAGCAGTTCTTC. Translating gives CSVDMPAYSSYNEQFF. The chain carries TRBV29-1 and TRBJ2-1, with D unclear. The V gene's germline CDR1 is SQVTM and CDR2 ANQGSEA. The CDR3 length is 16 residues. Trimming removed 3 bases at V and 0 bases at J, with 15 bases between.

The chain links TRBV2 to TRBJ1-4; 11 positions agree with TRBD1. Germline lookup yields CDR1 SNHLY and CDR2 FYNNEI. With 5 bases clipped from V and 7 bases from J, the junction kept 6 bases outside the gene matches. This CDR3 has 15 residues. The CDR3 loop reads CASSPGQGASEKLFF. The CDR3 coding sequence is TGTGCCAGCAGTCCCGGACAGGGGGCTTCTGAAAAACTGTTTTTT.

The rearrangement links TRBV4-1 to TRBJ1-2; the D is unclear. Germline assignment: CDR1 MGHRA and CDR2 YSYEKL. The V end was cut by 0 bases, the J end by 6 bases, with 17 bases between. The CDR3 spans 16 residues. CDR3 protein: CASSQDESGILDGYTF. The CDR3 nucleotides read TGCGCCAGCAGCCAAGACGAGTCCGGGATATTGGATGGCTACACCTTC.

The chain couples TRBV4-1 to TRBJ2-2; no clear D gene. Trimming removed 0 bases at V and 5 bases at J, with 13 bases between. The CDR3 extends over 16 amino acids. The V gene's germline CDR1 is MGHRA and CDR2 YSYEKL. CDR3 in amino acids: CASSQDWPQLTGELFF. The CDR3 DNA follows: TGCGCCAGCAGCCAAGATTGGCCGCAGTTAACCGGGGAGCTGTTTTTT.

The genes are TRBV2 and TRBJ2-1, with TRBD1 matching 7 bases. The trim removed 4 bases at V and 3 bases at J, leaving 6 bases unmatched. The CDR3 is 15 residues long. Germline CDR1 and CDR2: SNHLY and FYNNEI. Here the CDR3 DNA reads TGTGCCAGCAGTGGAAGAACAGGGGTCTACAATGAGCAGTTCTTC. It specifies CASSGRTGVYNEQFF.

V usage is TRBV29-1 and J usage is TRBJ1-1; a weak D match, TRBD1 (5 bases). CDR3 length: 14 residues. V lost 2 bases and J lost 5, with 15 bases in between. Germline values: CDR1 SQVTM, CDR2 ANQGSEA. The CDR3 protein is CSVERYQGITEAFF. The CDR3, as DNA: TGCAGCGTTGAAAGGTACCAGGGTATAACTGAAGCTTTCTTT.

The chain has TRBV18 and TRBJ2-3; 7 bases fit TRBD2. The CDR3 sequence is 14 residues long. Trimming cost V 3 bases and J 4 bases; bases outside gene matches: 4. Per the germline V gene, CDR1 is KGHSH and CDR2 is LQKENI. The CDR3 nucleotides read TGTGCCAGCTCACCCGCAGCGGGACCAGATACGCAGTATTTT. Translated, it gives CASSPAAGPDTQYF.

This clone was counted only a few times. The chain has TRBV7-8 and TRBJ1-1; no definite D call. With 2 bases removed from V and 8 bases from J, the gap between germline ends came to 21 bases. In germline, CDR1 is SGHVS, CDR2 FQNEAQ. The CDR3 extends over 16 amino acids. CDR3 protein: CASSLKLWEMGEEAFF. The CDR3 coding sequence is TGTGCCAGCAGCTTAAAGTTATGGGAAATGGGTGAGGAAGCTTTCTTT.

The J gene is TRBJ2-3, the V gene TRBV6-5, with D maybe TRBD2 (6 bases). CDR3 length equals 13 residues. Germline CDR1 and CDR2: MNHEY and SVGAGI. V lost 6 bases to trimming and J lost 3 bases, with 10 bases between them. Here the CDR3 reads CASSIGGTDTQYF. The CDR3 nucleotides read TGTGCCAGCAGCATAGGAGGGACAGATACGCAGTATTTT.

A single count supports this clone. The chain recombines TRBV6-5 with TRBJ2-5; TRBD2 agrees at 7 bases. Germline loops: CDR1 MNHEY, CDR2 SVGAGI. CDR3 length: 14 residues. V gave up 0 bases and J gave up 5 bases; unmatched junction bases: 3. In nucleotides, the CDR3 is TGTGCCAGCAGTTACTCGGGAGGGAGGGAGACCCAGTACTTC. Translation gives CASSYSGGRETQYF.